Listed below are T cell receptor beta chains from one sample, sequenced in a study of CD8 T cells in Susac syndrome. TCRdb recomputed calls from the immunoSEQ multiplex PCR reads with MiXCR, one row per CDR3 protein. The sample shows roughly 330,000 distinct CDR3 sequences, roughly nine tenths of them seen only once. Sequences were obtained from CD4+ T cells from PBMCs. These receptor sequences come from a human donor with multiple sclerosis. CDR3s include the opening cysteine and the closing phenylalanine or tryptophan. The D gene is left open where the match is weak. The listing skips clone size in some rows; elsewhere it reads once, few, many or a size class.

>NA|NA|TRBV7-3|TRBJ2-1
CASSNGASSYNEQFF
TGTGCCAGCAGCAACGGGGCCAGCTCCTACAATGAGCAGTTCTTC
>NA|TRBD2|TRBV7-2|TRBJ2-3
CASRGGGLAGVGTDTQYF
TGTGCCAGCAGGGGTGGGGGACTAGCGGGAGTGGGCACAGATACGCAGTATTTT
>once|NA|TRBV20-1|TRBJ2-5
CSASVVGEGFETQYF
TGCAGTGCTAGTGTGGTGGGAGAGGGGTTTGAGACCCAGTACTTC
>NA|TRBD1|TRBV6-2/TRBV6-3|TRBJ1-5
CASSPRGAGNQPQHF
TGTGCCAGCAGCCCCAGGGGGGCCGGCAATCAGCCCCAGCATTTT
>NA|NA|TRBV19|TRBJ1-5
CASSILSGRWNNQPQHF
TGTGCCAGTAGTATCCTGTCGGGCAGGTGGAATAATCAGCCCCAGCATTTT
>NA|TRBD2|TRBV12-3/TRBV12-4|TRBJ2-1
CASRTTGRANEQFF
TGTGCCAGCAGGACAACCGGGAGGGCTAATGAGCAGTTCTTC
>once|NA|TRBV5-1|TRBJ2-5
CASCRGVPTQETQYF
TGCGCCAGCTGCAGGGGAGTCCCGACCCAAGAGACCCAGTACTTC
>NA|NA|TRBV4-3|TRBJ1-2
CASSQGARPPNYGYTF
TGCGCCAGCAGCCAAGGGGCGCGACCGCCTAACTATGGCTACACCTTC
>NA|NA|TRBV30|TRBJ2-1
CAWSASSPGEQFF
TGTGCCTGGAGTGCTTCGTCCCCTGGAGAGCAGTTCTTC
>NA|NA|TRBV6-2/TRBV6-3|TRBJ1-1
CASSYSRQHNTEAFF
TGTGCCAGCAGTTACTCGAGACAGCACAACACTGAAGCTTTCTTT
>NA|NA|TRBV18|TRBJ2-5
CASSWGSGQETQYF
TGTGCCAGCTCATGGGGGTCAGGTCAAGAGACCCAGTACTTC
>NA|TRBD2|TRBV29-1|TRBJ2-7
CSVRRTGGYEQYF
TGCAGCGTCCGACGGACCGGGGGGTACGAGCAGTACTTC
>NA|NA|TRBV7-9|TRBJ1-5
CASSLGDPGPQHF
TGTGCCAGCAGCTTAGGGGATCCTGGGCCCCAGCATTTT
>NA|NA|TRBV4-1|TRBJ2-2
CASSHTSGPGTGELFF
TGCGCCAGCAGCCATACTTCTGGTCCGGGCACCGGGGAGCTGTTTTTT
>NA|NA|TRBV19|TRBJ1-5
CASNTLIGGSNQPQHF
TGTGCCAGCAACACCCTCATTGGAGGTTCAAATCAGCCCCAGCATTTT
>NA|TRBD1|TRBV19|TRBJ2-7
CASSQRQGAYEQYF
TGTGCCAGTAGTCAACGACAGGGGGCCTACGAGCAGTACTTC
>once|NA|TRBV6-2/TRBV6-3|TRBJ1-2
CASSYSGGYGYTF
TGTGCCAGCAGTTACTCGGGCGGGTATGGCTACACCTTC
>NA|NA|TRBV4-3|TRBJ2-1
CASSQDTVNEQFF
TGCGCCAGCAGCCAAGACACCGTCAATGAGCAGTTCTTC
>once|NA|TRBV12-3/TRBV12-4|TRBJ1-4
CASSSHTGLRKKLFF
TGTGCCAGCAGTTCTCATACCGGGTTGAGGAAAAAACTGTTTTTT
>NA|TRBD2|TRBV20-1|TRBJ2-1
CSARGLAGAGKNEQFF
TGCAGTGCTAGAGGACTAGCGGGAGCAGGAAAAAATGAGCAGTTCTTC
>NA|TRBD1|TRBV20-1|TRBJ1-2
CSARDWRDRGALTF
TGCAGTGCTAGAGATTGGCGGGACAGGGGAGCTCTCACCTTC
>NA|NA|TRBV30|TRBJ1-5
CAWGQDQPQHF
TGTGCCTGGGGGCAGGATCAGCCCCAGCATTTT